The rows below give T cell receptor beta chains drawn from one sample of a study of T cell therapy after organ transplantation. These receptors have no known antigen. Using immunoSEQ multiplex PCR, the repertoire was profiled, and TCRdb retains in-frame clones only, with some absent. The data hold approximately 52,000 clones, with around 93% observed a single time. This sample comprised CD8+ T cells from blood, obtained before autologous CMV-specific T cell therapy. The receptors originated from a human patient who had received a solid organ transplant and had CMV disease. The CDR3 runs from the conserved cysteine through the conserved F or W. D genes are given only for firm matches. Rows give clone size only sometimes, using once, few, many, or a class for an expanded clone.

>.|TRBV6-1|TRBJ1-2|once
CASSDRGAYYGYTF
TGTGCCAGCAGTGACAGGGGCGCTTACTATGGCTACACCTTC
>.|TRBV4-1|TRBJ1-2|.
CASSQVGGPAGYGYTF
TGCGCCAGCAGCCAGGTCGGTGGACCAGCGGGCTATGGCTACACCTTC
>.|TRBV12-5|TRBJ2-3|.
CASGFTRGLADTQYF
TGTGCTAGTGGTTTTACTAGGGGGTTGGCAGATACGCAGTATTTT
>.|TRBV15|TRBJ1-2|once
CATSSYSTGQNYGYTF
TGTGCCACCAGCAGTTATTCTACAGGGCAAAACTATGGCTACACCTTC
>.|TRBV2|TRBJ1-2|.
CASSDRTESNYGYTF
TGTGCCAGCAGTGACAGGACAGAGAGTAACTATGGCTACACCTTC
>.|TRBV19|TRBJ1-3|.
CASSIDLDTESGNTIYF
TGTGCCAGTAGTATAGATTTGGACACCGAATCTGGAAACACCATATATTTT
>.|TRBV27|TRBJ2-7|.
CASSLGGTQYF
TGTGCCAGCAGTTTAGGGGGAACACAGTACTTC
>.|TRBV9|TRBJ1-1|.
CASSAPGRGTEAFF
TGTGCCAGCAGCGCCCCAGGCCGGGGCACTGAAGCTTTCTTT
>TRBD1|TRBV7-7|TRBJ2-1|.
CASSLETGGPGDYNEQFF
TGTGCTAGCAGCTTAGAGACAGGGGGCCCCGGCGATTACAATGAGCAGTTCTTC
>TRBD1|TRBV19|TRBJ1-1|.
CASSRGRGNTEAFF
TGTGCCAGTTCCAGGGGGCGCGGGAACACTGAAGCTTTCTTT
>.|TRBV27|TRBJ1-1|.
CASGDRNTEAFF
TGTGCCAGCGGAGACAGGAACACTGAAGCTTTCTTT
>.|TRBV5-6|TRBJ1-1|.
CASTGEGTEAFF
TGTGCCAGCACAGGGGAAGGAACTGAAGCTTTCTTT
>.|TRBV30|TRBJ2-1|.
CAWVPGLGGNEQFF
TGTGCCTGGGTACCGGGGTTAGGCGGCAATGAGCAGTTCTTC
>TRBD1|TRBV5-1|TRBJ2-1|.
CASSHRQGDLVWAENEQFF
TGCGCCAGCAGCCACCGACAGGGGGACTTGGTTTGGGCAGAGAATGAGCAGTTCTTC
>TRBD1|TRBV30|TRBJ1-2|.
CAWDTGTGPGGGYTF
TGTGCCTGGGACACTGGGACAGGGCCCGGCGGGGGCTACACCTTC
>TRBD1|TRBV4-1|TRBJ1-1|.
CASSLGQGAAEAFF
TGCGCCAGCAGCCTAGGACAGGGGGCAGCTGAAGCTTTCTTT
>TRBD2|TRBV15|TRBJ2-7|.
CATSQSGVANEQYF
TGTGCCACCAGCCAAAGCGGGGTTGCCAACGAGCAGTACTTC
>TRBD2|TRBV5-6|TRBJ2-7|.
CASSWEGLIYEQYF
TGTGCCAGCAGCTGGGAGGGGTTGATCTACGAGCAGTACTTC
>.|TRBV30|TRBJ1-4|.
CAWSVGSNEKLFF
TGTGCCTGGAGTGTCGGCTCTAATGAAAAACTGTTTTTT
>.|TRBV6-9|TRBJ2-1|once
CASRQNYNEQFF
TGTGCCAGCAGGCAGAACTACAATGAGCAGTTCTTC
>.|TRBV4-3|TRBJ1-1|.
CASSQDRASQPEAFF
TGCGCCAGCAGCCAAGATAGAGCGTCCCAGCCTGAAGCTTTCTTT
>.|TRBV5-8|TRBJ2-1|once
CASSLGGSYNEQFF
TGTGCCAGCAGCTTGGGGGGGTCCTACAATGAGCAGTTCTTC
>.|TRBV9|TRBJ1-1|.
CASSVELGLNTEAFF
TGTGCCAGCAGCGTAGAGCTAGGGCTGAACACTGAAGCTTTCTTT
>.|TRBV27|TRBJ1-1|once
CASSLSDRGTEAFF
TGTGCCAGCAGTTTATCGGATCGGGGCACTGAAGCTTTCTTT
>TRBD1|TRBV6-5|TRBJ2-7|.
CASSYRAGGNAEQYF
TGTGCCAGCAGTTACCGGGCAGGGGGCAACGCCGAGCAGTACTTC
>.|TRBV6-5|TRBJ1-2|.
CAIQSQDGYTF
TGTGCCATTCAATCGCAGGATGGCTACACCTTC
>TRBD1|TRBV7-9|TRBJ2-7|.
CASSLGLTGGYEQYF
TGTGCCAGCAGCTTAGGATTAACAGGGGGTTACGAGCAGTACTTC
>TRBD2|TRBV6-5|TRBJ2-5|.
CASSLGRGAQYF
TGTGCCAGCAGCCTCGGGAGGGGGGCCCAGTACTTC
>TRBD1|TRBV19|TRBJ1-1|.
CASSLTGINTEAFF
TGTGCCAGTAGTTTGACAGGGATAAACACTGAAGCTTTCTTT
>.|TRBV5-8|TRBJ1-5|.
CASSLQGYSNQPQHF
TGTGCCAGCAGCTTACAGGGTTATAGCAATCAGCCCCAGCATTTT
>.|TRBV5-6|TRBJ2-7|.
CASSFGGGSPIYEQYF
TGTGCCAGCAGCTTCGGGGGCGGTAGCCCGATATACGAGCAGTACTTC
>.|TRBV7-9|TRBJ2-7|.
CASSSARYYEQYF
TGTGCCAGCAGCTCCGCAAGATACTACGAGCAGTACTTC
>.|TRBV6-1|TRBJ1-5|.
CASSGPPRGSGIGNQPQHF
TGTGCCAGCAGTGGCCCCCCCCGGGGTTCGGGTATCGGGAATCAGCCCCAGCATTTT
>.|TRBV15|TRBJ2-7|.
CATSRDRAGLTYEQYF
TGTGCCACCAGCAGAGATCGGGCAGGACTTACCTACGAGCAGTACTTC
>TRBD2|TRBV7-6|TRBJ2-3|few
CASSLQGLAGFTDTQYF
TGTGCCAGCAGCTTACAAGGACTAGCCGGCTTCACAGATACGCAGTATTTT
>.|TRBV6-1|TRBJ2-1|.
CASSEDGGSYNEQFF
TGTGCCAGCAGTGAAGACGGGGGATCCTACAATGAGCAGTTCTTC
>.|TRBV6-5|TRBJ2-3|.
CASSYSQDTQYF
TGTGCCAGCAGTTACTCGCAAGATACGCAGTATTTT